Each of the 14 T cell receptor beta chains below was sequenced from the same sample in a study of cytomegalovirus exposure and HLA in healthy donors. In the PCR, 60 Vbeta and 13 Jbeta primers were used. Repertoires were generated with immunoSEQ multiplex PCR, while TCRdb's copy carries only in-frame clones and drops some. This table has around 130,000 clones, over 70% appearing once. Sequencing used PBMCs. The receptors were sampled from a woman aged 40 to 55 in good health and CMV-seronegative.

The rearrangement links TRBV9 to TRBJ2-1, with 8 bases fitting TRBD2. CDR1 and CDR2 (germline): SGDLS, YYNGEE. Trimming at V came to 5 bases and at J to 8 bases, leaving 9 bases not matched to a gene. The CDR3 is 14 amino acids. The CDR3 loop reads CASSAGTSTHEQFF. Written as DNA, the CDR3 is TGTGCCAGCAGTGCCGGGACTAGTACGCATGAGCAGTTCTTC. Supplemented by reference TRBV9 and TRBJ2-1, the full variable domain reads DSGVTQTPKHLITATGQRVTLRCSPRSGDLSVYWYQQSLDQGLQFLIQYYNGEERAKGNILERFSAQQFPDLHSELNLSSLELGDSALYFCASSAGTSTHEQFFGPGTRLTVL.

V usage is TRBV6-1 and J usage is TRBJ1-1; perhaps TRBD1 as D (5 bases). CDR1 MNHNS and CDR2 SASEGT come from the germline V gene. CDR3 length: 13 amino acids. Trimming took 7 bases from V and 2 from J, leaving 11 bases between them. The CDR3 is CASNPGQNTEAFF. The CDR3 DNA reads TGTGCCAGCAACCCCGGACAAAACACTGAAGCTTTCTTT.

The CDR3: CASSQGTGSEQYF. DNA of the CDR3: TGTGCCAGCAGCCAGGGGACAGGGAGCGAGCAGTACTTC. The rearrangement joins TRBV4-2 to TRBJ2-7; TRBD1 matches at 9 bases. Germline V gives CDR1 LGHNA, CDR2 YNFKEQ. The V segment lost 3 bases and the J segment 6 bases; nucleotides outside the gene matches: 3. The CDR3 has 13 amino acids.

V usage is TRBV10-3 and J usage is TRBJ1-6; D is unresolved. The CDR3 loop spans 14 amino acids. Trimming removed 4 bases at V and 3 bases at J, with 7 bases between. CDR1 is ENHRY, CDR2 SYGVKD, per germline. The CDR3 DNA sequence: TGTGCCATCAGTGCACGGGACTATAATTCACCCCTCCACTTT. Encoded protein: CAISARDYNSPLHF.

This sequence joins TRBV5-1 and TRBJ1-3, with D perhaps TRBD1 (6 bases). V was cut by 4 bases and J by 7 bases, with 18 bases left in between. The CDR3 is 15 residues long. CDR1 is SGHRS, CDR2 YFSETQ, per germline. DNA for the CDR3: TGCGCCAGCAGCCCGACGACAGGTCCCAGGAACACCATATATTTT. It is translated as CASSPTTGPRNTIYF. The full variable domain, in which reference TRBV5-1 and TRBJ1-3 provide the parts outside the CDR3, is KAGVTQTPRYLIKTRGQQVTLSCSPISGHRSVSWYQQTPGQGLQFLFEYFSETQRNKGNFPGRFSGRQFSNSRSEMNVSTLELGDSALYLCASSPTTGPRNTIYFGEGSWLTVV.

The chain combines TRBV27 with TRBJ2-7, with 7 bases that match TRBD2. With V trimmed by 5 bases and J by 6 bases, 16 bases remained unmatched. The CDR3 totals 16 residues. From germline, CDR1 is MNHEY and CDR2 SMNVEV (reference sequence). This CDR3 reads CASSPGLQRVGPEQYF. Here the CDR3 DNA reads TGTGCCAGCAGTCCGGGACTACAAAGGGTGGGCCCCGAGCAGTACTTC.

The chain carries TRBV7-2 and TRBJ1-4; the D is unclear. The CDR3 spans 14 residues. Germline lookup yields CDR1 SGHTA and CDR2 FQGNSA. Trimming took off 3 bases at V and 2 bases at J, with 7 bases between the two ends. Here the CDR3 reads CASSLTGTNEKLFF. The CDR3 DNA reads TGTGCCAGCAGCTTGACGGGGACTAATGAAAAACTGTTTTTT.

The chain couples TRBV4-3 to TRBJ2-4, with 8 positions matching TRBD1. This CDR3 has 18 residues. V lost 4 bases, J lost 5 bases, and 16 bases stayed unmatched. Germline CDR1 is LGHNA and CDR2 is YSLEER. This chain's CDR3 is CASSLTKGGRGLENIQYF. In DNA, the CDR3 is TGCGCCAGCAGCCTCACCAAGGGAGGCAGGGGGCTGGAAAACATTCAGTACTTC.

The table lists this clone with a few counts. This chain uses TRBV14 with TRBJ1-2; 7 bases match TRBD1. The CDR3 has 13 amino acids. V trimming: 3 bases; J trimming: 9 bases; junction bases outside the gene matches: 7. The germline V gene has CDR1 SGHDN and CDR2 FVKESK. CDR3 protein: CASSQTGPNSYTF. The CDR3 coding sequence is TGTGCCAGCAGCCAGACAGGGCCCAATAGCTACACCTTC.

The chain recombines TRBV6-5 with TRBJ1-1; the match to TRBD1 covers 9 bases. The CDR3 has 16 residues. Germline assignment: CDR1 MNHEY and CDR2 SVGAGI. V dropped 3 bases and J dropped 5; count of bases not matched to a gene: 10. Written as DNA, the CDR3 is TGTGCCAGCAGTTATTACTCCGAGACAGGGGGAACTGAAGCTTTCTTT. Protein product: CASSYYSETGGTEAFF.

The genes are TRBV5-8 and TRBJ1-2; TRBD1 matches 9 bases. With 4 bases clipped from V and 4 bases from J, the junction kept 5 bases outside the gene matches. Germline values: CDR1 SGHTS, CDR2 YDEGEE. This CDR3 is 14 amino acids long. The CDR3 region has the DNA TGTGCCAGCAGCGACCGGGACAGGGCCTATGGCTACACCTTC. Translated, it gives CASSDRDRAYGYTF. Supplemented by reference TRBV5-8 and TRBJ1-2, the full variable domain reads EAGVTQSPTHLIKTRGQQATLRCSPISGHTSVYWYQQALGLGLQFLLWYDEGEERNRGNFPPRFSGRQFPNYSSELNVNALELEDSALYLCASSDRDRAYGYTFGSGTRLTVV.

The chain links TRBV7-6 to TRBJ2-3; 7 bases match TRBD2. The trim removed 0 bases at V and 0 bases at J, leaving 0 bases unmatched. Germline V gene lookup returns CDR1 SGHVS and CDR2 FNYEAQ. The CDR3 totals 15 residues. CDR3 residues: CASSLAGGSTDTQYF. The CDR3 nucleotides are TGTGCCAGCAGCTTAGCGGGGGGGAGCACAGATACGCAGTATTTT.

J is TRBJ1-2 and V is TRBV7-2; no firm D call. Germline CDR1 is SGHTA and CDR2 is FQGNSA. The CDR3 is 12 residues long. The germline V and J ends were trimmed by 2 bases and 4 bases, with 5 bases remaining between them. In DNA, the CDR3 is TGTGCCAGCAGCTTAAGCGTCTATGGCTACACCTTC. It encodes CASSLSVYGYTF.

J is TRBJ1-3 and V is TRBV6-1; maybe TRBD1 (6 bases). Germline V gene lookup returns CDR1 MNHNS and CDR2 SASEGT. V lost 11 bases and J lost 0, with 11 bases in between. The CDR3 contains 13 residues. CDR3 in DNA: TGTGCCGGAGAGGGGGTCTCTGGAAACACCATATATTTT. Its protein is CAGEGVSGNTIYF.